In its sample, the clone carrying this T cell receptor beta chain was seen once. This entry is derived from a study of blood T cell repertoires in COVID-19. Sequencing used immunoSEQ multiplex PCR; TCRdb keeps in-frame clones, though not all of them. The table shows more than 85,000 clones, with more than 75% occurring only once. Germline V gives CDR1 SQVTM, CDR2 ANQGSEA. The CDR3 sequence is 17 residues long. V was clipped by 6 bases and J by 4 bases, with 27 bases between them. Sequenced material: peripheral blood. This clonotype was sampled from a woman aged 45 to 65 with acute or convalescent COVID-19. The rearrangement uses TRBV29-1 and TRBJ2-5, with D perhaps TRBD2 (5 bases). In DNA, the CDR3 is TGCAGCGTCGCGTTCGTTGGAAGGGTCGGAGGCGGAGAGACCCAGTACTTC. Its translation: CSVAFVGRVGGGETQYF.